The clone carrying this TCR beta chain was recorded a few times. Its antigen is not identified. The CDR3 has 14 residues. Between the trimmed V and J ends, which lost 1 base and 3 bases, there was a span of 10 bases. Germline V gives CDR1 SGHRS, CDR2 YFSETQ. In the library, individual cDNA molecules carried attached unique molecular identifiers. TCRdb reanalysed the 5' RACE reads using MiXCR and keeps one entry per CDR3 protein. The sample yields 25,000 to 30,000 distinct CDR3 sequences, approximately 6.4% seen once. These data belong to a study of early T cells in non-severe SARS-CoV-2 infection. Across the study: Whole-blood bulk RNA, unsorted, was sequenced, and chains were unpaired.

Study observations and caveats: VDJdb matching, biased toward anti-spike CD8 responses, missed private and CD4 specificities.

This TCR was recovered from an adult who was a healthcare worker with PCR-confirmed SARS-CoV-2 infection or an uninfected control (not recorded which). The sample here was whole blood, taken at baseline. The rearrangement links TRBV5-1 to TRBJ1-1, with D perhaps TRBD1 (5 bases). In DNA, the CDR3 is TGCGCCAGCAGCTTGCTTCGGGGGGACACTGAAGCTTTCTTT. Encoded protein: CASSLLRGDTEAFF.